This TCR beta chain was found in a study of beta chain features in type 1 diabetes. Every bit of the isolated RNA underwent reverse transcription, so sequencing read expressed TCRB transcripts. Repertoires were generated with immunoSEQ multiplex PCR, while TCRdb's copy carries only in-frame clones and drops some. The profile shows about 150,000 clones, under 11% of them singletons. V lost 5 bases and J lost 6; bases outside the gene matches: 13. There are 16 residues in the CDR3. Germline CDR1 is SEHNR and CDR2 is FQNEAQ (reference sequence). The chain uses TRBV7-9 and TRBJ1-2; 9 bases fit TRBD1. The receptor comes from a man younger than 35 in good health. The sequencing sample was made of naive CD4+ T cells from blood. CDR3 sequence (DNA): TGTGCCAGCAGCGCATCTACCGGGACAGGGTTTAATGGCTACACCTTC. Translated, it gives CASSASTGTGFNGYTF.